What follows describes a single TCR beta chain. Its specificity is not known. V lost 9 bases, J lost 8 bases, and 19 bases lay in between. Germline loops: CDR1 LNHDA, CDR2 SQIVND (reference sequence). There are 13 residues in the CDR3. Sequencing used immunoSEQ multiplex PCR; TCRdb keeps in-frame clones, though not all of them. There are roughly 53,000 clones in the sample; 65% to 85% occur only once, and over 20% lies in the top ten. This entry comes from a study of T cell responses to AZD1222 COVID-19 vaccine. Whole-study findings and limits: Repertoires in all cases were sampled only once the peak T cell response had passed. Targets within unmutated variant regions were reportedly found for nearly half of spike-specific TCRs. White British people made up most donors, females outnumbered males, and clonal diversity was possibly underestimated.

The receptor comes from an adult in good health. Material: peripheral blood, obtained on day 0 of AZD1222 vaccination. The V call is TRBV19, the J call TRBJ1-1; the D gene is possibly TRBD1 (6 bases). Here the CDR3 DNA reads TGTGCCAGCTTAAGGCGTGGGACAACCGAAGCTTTCTTT. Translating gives CASLRRGTTEAFF.